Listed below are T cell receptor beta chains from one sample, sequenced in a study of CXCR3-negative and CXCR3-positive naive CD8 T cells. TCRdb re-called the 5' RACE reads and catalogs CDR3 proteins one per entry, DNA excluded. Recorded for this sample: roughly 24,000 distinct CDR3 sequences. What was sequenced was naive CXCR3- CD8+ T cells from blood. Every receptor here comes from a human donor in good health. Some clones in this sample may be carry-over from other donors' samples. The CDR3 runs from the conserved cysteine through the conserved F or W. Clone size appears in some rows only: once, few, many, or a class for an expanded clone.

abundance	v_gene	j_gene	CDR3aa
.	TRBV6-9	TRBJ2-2	CARRSSIGELFF
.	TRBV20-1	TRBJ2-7	CSARGQAGYEQYF
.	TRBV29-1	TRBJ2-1	CSPGIANEQFF
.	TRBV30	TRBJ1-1	CAGKGDTEAFF
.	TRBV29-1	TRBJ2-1	CSATPGYYNEQFF
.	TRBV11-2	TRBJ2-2	CASRFTTGGTGELFF
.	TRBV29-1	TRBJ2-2	CSVSGTANTGELFF
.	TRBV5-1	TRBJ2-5	CASRQRAGAQETQYF
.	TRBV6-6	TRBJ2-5	CASSYVVAYQQKGETQYF
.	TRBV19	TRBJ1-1	CASSSPDLNTEAFF
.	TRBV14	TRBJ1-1	CASSITGTGRTEAFF
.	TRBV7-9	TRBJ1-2	CASSLDGVFGYTF
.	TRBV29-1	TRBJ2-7	CSAKRMGYEQYF
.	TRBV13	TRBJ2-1	CASSLLGPNEQFF
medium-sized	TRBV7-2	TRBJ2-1	CASSLVASGKGGEQFF
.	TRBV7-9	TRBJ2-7	CASSPTGSHEQYF
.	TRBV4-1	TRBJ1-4	CASSQGQINEKLFF
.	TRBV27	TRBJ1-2	CASSPITGVLDGYTF
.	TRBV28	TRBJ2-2	CASSFFGSSNTGELFF
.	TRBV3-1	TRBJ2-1	CASSQERDPGSAGTYNEQFF
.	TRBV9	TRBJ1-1	CASSVGQGSEYTEAFF
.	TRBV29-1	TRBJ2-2	CSVLSGGGTGELFF
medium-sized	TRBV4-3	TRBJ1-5	CASSQNLGQPQHF
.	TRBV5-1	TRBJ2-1	CASSRFSGRTSFNEQFF
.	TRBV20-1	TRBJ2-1	CSARVPSYNEQFF
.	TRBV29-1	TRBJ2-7	CSVEGGVSGSDYAGRYF
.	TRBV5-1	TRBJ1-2	CASSLAKRALEDGYTF
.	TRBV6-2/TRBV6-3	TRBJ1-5	CASSSTRTGPPQHF
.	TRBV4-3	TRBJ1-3	CASSPEGWSTIYF
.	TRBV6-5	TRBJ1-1	CASRKPGPVNTEAFF
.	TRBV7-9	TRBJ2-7	CASSHGRTGGYEQYF